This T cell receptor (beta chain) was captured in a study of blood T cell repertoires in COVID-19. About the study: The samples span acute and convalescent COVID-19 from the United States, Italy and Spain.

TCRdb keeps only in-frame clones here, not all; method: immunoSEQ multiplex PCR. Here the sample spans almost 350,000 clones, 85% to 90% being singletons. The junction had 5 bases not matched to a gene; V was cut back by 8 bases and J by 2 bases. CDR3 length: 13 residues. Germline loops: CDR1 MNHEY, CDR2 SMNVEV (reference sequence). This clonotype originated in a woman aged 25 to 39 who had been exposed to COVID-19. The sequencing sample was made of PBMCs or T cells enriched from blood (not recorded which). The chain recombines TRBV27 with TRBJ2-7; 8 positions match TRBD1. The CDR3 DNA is TGTGCCAGCGGGGGACAGGAGACCTACGAGCAGTACTTC. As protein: CASGGQETYEQYF.